The next 14 T cell receptor beta chains were all read from a single sample in a study of cytomegalovirus exposure and HLA in healthy donors. The PCR employed 60 Vbeta primers together with 13 Jbeta primers. The assay was immunoSEQ multiplex PCR, and TCRdb's table has in-frame clones only and misses some. In the table there are 150,000 or so clones, 60% to 85% of which are singletons. Source material: PBMCs. The receptors stem from a man aged 35-49 years in good health and CMV-seropositive.

V gene TRBV15 combines with J gene TRBJ2-5, with TRBD2 matching over 12 bases. The germline V gene has CDR1 LNHNV and CDR2 YYDKDF (reference sequence). Trimming removed 1 base from V and 5 bases from J; junction bases left unmatched: 8. The CDR3 consists of 17 residues. The DNA of the CDR3 is TGTGCCACCAGCAGAGGAGGGACTAGCGGGCTGGGGGAGACCCAGTACTTC. It codes for CATSRGGTSGLGETQYF.

J is TRBJ2-7 and V is TRBV6-6; 11 nucleotides align to TRBD1. CDR3 size: 16 residues. J gave up 2 bases and V 5 bases, and 8 bases lay outside the gene matches. Germline V lookup: CDR1 MNHNY, CDR2 SVGAGI (reference sequence). CDR3 region: CASSTGTGGFAYEQYF. CDR3 bases: TGTGCCAGCAGTACCGGGACAGGGGGTTTTGCCTACGAGCAGTACTTC.

Here the CDR3 DNA reads TGTGCCAGCAGTTCCAGCGGGACAGGGACCTACGAGCAGTACTTC. As protein: CASSSSGTGTYEQYF. This chain joins TRBV28 and TRBJ2-7; 9 bases fit TRBD1. Trimming at V came to 4 bases and at J to 2 bases, leaving 6 bases not matched to a gene. Per germline, CDR1 MDHEN and CDR2 SYDVKM. This CDR3 contains 15 residues.

The J gene is TRBJ1-5, the V gene TRBV27; D may be TRBD1 (5 bases). The CDR3 has 15 amino acids. Trimming removed 0 bases from V and 5 bases from J, with 11 bases in between. Germline V lookup: CDR1 MNHEY, CDR2 SMNVEV (reference sequence). For the CDR3, the DNA is TGTGCCAGCAGTTTATCGAGGCCGGGGGATCAGCCCCAGCATTTT. This codes for CASSLSRPGDQPQHF.

This chain links TRBV27 with TRBJ2-7; 12 bases fit TRBD1. Germline CDR1 and CDR2: MNHEY and SMNVEV (reference sequence). V shed 8 bases, J shed 3 bases, and the junction held 11 bases outside the gene matches. The CDR3 consists of 16 residues. DNA for the CDR3: TGTGCCAGCCGCACGCCCCGGGACAGGGGGCTCTACGAGCAGTACTTC. Translating it yields CASRTPRDRGLYEQYF.

DNA for the CDR3: TGCAGCGTTGATAGGCGGGACACTGAAGCTTTCTTT. Its protein is CSVDRRDTEAFF. The chain employs TRBV29-1 and TRBJ1-1; D is ambiguous. Between the trimmed V and J ends, which lost 3 bases and 3 bases, there was a span of 8 bases. The CDR3 runs 12 residues. CDR1 is SQVTM, CDR2 ANQGSEA, per germline.

This chain joins TRBV7-9 and TRBJ1-2, with 9 bases matching TRBD1. V shed 6 bases and J 8 bases; nucleotides not matched to a gene: 10. The germline gives CDR1 SEHNR, CDR2 FQNEAQ (reference sequence). The CDR3 contains 14 residues. The CDR3 DNA reads as TGTGCCAGCAGTCTACAGGGGGCGATTGGAGGCTACACCTTC. Residues: CASSLQGAIGGYTF. Based on the CDR3 plus reference TRBV7-9 and TRBJ1-2, the full variable domain is DTGVSQNPRHKITKRGQNVTFRCDPISEHNRLYWYRQTLGQGPEFLTYFQNEAQLEKSRLLSDRFSAERPKGSFSTLEIQRTEQGDSAMYLCASSLQGAIGGYTFGSGTRLTVV.

V gene TRBV7-2 combines with J gene TRBJ2-2; D not resolved. Germline V gene data show CDR1 as SGHTA and CDR2 as FQGNSA. V lost 3 bases, J lost 0 bases, and 8 bases lay in between. The CDR3 loop spans 15 amino acids. The CDR3 sequence is CASSLRTTNTGELFF. CDR3 DNA: TGTGCCAGCAGCTTGCGAACTACGAACACCGGGGAGCTGTTTTTT. Using reference TRBV7-2 and TRBJ2-2 for the parts outside the CDR3, the full variable domain is GAGVSQSPSNKVTEKGKDVELRCDPISGHTALYWYRQSLGQGLEFLIYFQGNSAPDKSGLPSDRFSAERTGGSVSTLTIQRTQQEDSAVYLCASSLRTTNTGELFFGEGSRLTVL.

The gene calls are TRBV11-2 and TRBJ1-5, with 9 nucleotides matching TRBD1. Germline V gene sequence: CDR1 SGHAT, CDR2 FQNNGV. V lost 2 bases and J lost 3; bases outside the gene matches: 8. This CDR3 comprises 17 residues. The CDR3 is CASSLRYGQGNNQPQHF. For the CDR3, the DNA is TGTGCCAGCAGCTTACGATACGGACAGGGGAACAATCAGCCCCAGCATTTT.

J is TRBJ2-1 and V is TRBV5-1, with 11 bases lining up with TRBD2. The CDR3 runs to 15 residues. CDR1 and CDR2 (germline): SGHRS, YFSETQ. J gave up 7 bases and V 0 bases, and 3 bases lay outside the gene matches. CDR3 in DNA: TGCGCCAGCAGCTTGGACACTAGCGGGAGTAATGAGCAGTTCTTC. This codes for CASSLDTSGSNEQFF. The full variable domain, rest sourced from reference TRBV5-1 and TRBJ2-1, is KAGVTQTPRYLIKTRGQQVTLSCSPISGHRSVSWYQQTPGQGLQFLFEYFSETQRNKGNFPGRFSGRQFSNSRSEMNVSTLELGDSALYLCASSLDTSGSNEQFFGPGTRLTVL.

The CDR3 DNA reads as TGTGCCAGCAGAAGAGGGATGGAGAACAATGAGCAGTTCTTC. This translates into CASRRGMENNEQFF. V gene TRBV6-5 combines with J gene TRBJ2-1; weak D call: TRBD2 (5 bases). Germline assignment: CDR1 MNHEY and CDR2 SVGAGI. Trimming left V 6 bases short and J 5 bases short, with 14 bases between. The CDR3 runs 14 residues.

This clone was counted a few times. This chain uses TRBV27 with TRBJ1-5; D might be TRBD1 (5 bases). Germline V lookup: CDR1 MNHEY, CDR2 SMNVEV (reference sequence). Trimming took 6 bases from V and 2 from J, leaving 17 bases between them. The CDR3 has 16 residues. The CDR3 DNA reads TGTGCCAGCAGCCTAGGAGGGGCAATCGGCAATCAGCCCCAGCATTTT. It encodes CASSLGGAIGNQPQHF.

The chain joins TRBV30 to TRBJ1-2, with TRBD1 matching 10 bases. Per germline, CDR1 GTSNPN and CDR2 SVGIG (reference sequence). The V gene end was trimmed by 5 bases and the J gene end by 7 bases; junction bases not matched to a gene: 7. The length of the CDR3 is 13 residues. The CDR3 reads CAWSTGGRRGYTF. CDR3 DNA: TGTGCCTGGTCGACAGGGGGCAGGCGTGGCTACACCTTC. The full variable domain, in which reference TRBV30 and TRBJ1-2 provide the parts outside the CDR3, is SQTIHQWPATLVQPVGSPLSLECTVEGTSNPNLYWYRQAAGRGLQLLFYSVGIGQISSEVPQNLSASRPQDRQFILSSKKLLLSDSGFYLCAWSTGGRRGYTFGSGTRLTVV.

On this clone itself: One end of the junction varies from germline; a read error may be responsible. The rearrangement uses TRBV2 and TRBJ1-2; TRBD1 might be the D (6 bases). This CDR3 spans 11 amino acids. CDR1 and CDR2 (germline): SNHLY, FYNNEI. The chain's CDR3 is CASSQLRDKVF. In nucleotides, the CDR3 is TGTGCCAGCAGTCAACTCCGGGACAAGGTCTTC.